This T cell receptor beta chain was captured in a study of T-cell memory formation after mild COVID-19. General study findings and limits: Among CD4+ contracting clones, most were CM and EM, and CD8+ ones EMRA.

Each CDR3 protein is one row after TCRdb ran MiXCR on the 5' RACE reads. Among hundreds of thousands of distinct CDR3 sequences listed, roughly 26% were seen once. As concerns this clonotype: Antigen: not known.

The ends were cut back, 3 bases at V and 3 bases at J, with 9 bases in the middle. This CDR3 contains 13 residues. The sample was PBMCs or a T cell subset sorted from them (not recorded which). The TCR comes from an adult woman who had mild COVID-19 (a few samples of this study predate the infection). Cell type and time point are not known. The chain employs TRBV12-3 or TRBV12-4 and TRBJ2-7; no clear D. CDR3 protein: CASSLACGYEQYF. The CDR3 bases are TGTGCCAGCAGTTTGGCATGTGGCTACGAGCAGTACTTC.